This record looks at one TCR beta chain sequence and its context. Its cognate antigen has yet to be identified. There are no base qualities to consult, and no much larger clone falls within one base. This record comes from a study of Ad26.COV2.S vaccination and SARS-CoV-2 variants (dated by TCRdb to 2020 to 2022). At the level of the whole study: Donors in the vaccine arm were drawn from COV1001, a multicentre, randomized, double-blind, placebo-controlled phase I-IIa trial testing Ad26.COV2.S in healthy adults. Ad26.COV2.S was given intramuscularly at 5x10^10 or 1x10^11 viral particles, as a single shot or as two shots 56 days apart. TCRbeta repertoire sequencing was used to assess the specificity and breadth of SARS-CoV-2-reactive T cell receptors after Ad26.COV2.S vaccination. A total of 32 samples were included in the TCR-sequenced set, comprising about 20 Ad26.COV2.S vaccine recipients, 5 placebo recipients and 8 SARS-CoV-2 convalescent individuals. Trial participants were randomized into five groups of five: low-dose or high-dose Ad26.COV2.S given once or twice, or placebo on both occasions. Throughout the experiments and outcome assessment, investigators stayed blinded to trial group allocation.

This sample's treatment or condition label indicates: some 20 received Ad26.COV2.S at low or high dose, single or two shots; about 5 received placebo; per-sample allocation not given. Repertoires of vaccine and placebo recipients were sequenced from samples collected on day 63 after the first injection. Between 29 July and 7 August 2020, Cohort 1b enrolled 20 to 30 adults aged 18-55 years at one site in Boston, USA. As a vaccine, Ad26.COV2.S was a replication-incompetent adenovirus type 26 vector that expressed a prefusion-stabilized SARS-CoV-2 spike protein derived from the original Wuhan strain. The trim is 3 bases for V and 2 bases for J, with a gap of 8 bases between the germline ends. Sequences SNHLY (CDR1) and FYNNEI (CDR2) are obtained from the germline V gene. The cysteine opens and the phenylalanine closes a CDR3 of 13 amino acids. CDR3 DNA is the only sequence kept; it has 39 bases, read in frame from the first base.

The paper's findings and limits, for the study overall: Vaccine and placebo recipients had comparable non-spike TCR breadth, which fits with the vaccine containing only spike. After vaccination, substantial breadth of spike-specific CD8+ and CD4+ T cell responses was reported. Comparing responses between vaccine doses or regimens was not something the study was powered to do. The authors noted that total T cell responses may have been underestimated by the TCR breadth and depth analyses. Higher spike-specific TCR breadth was observed in Ad26.COV2.S recipients than in placebo recipients (P = 0.0014).

The immunoSEQ Assay was the method used to sequence TCRbeta CDR3 regions. After extraction, genomic DNA underwent amplification by bias-controlled multiplex PCR, followed by high-throughput sequencing. As for the authors' bioinformatics: To quantify the absolute abundance of each unique TCRbeta CDR3 region, sequences were collapsed and filtered. Usable DNA was measured by amplifying reference genes present in all nucleated cells, and TCRbeta template counts were normalized to that usable DNA to estimate T cell fraction. Repertoire TCRs were annotated as SARS-CoV-2-specific when V gene, CDR3 amino acid sequence and J gene were exactly matched to a known reactive TCR set. The reference SARS-CoV-2 TCR set was obtained from MIRA and was filtered for enrichment in COVID-19-positive ImmuneCODE repertoires, whereby public or cross-reactive TCRs were removed. Using the MIRA antigens, annotated TCRs were further analysed by specific ORF or by position within an ORF. Depth was the summed frequency of annotated unique rearrangements, while breadth was defined as annotated unique rearrangements over total unique productive rearrangements. Two-sided Wilcoxon rank-sum tests were used to compare TCR breadth between groups. TCRdb obtained this table from immuneACCESS and retained in-frame rearrangements with V and J assigned. These tables miss some clones; where compared with another copy, unresolved V genes account for less than half of the shortfall, and the remainder is unexplained. The V and J calls and clone size were taken over from that table, and D and trimming were inferred from the DNA. The sample contains 300,000 to 350,000 clones, about 88% of them found a single time. Together, the top ten hold about 11% of the sample.

The receptor was derived from a person between 18 and 65 years old who received the Ad26.COV2.S COVID-19 vaccine or a placebo. The rearrangement combines TRBV2 with TRBJ2-7; TRBD2 is a possible D gene, resting on 5 matching bases. The specimen was peripheral blood, collected in a trial of Ad26.COV2.S vaccine versus placebo. The nucleotide sequence is TGTGCCAGCAGTGACGGGGATACCTACGAGCAGTACTTC. The resulting protein is CASSDGDTYEQYF.